This T cell receptor beta chain was sequenced in a study of CD8+ T cells in alopecia areata. Study conclusions and caveats: On tofacitinib, scalp clonality and expanded CD8+ clones among top 100 fell significantly.

In the case of this clone: Its cognate antigen is unknown.

The treatment was: oral pan-JAK inhibitor, 5-10 mg twice daily. Following RNA extraction, reverse transcription yielded cDNA that acted as the sequencing template. Generated by immunoSEQ multiplex PCR, the TCRdb table keeps only in-frame clones and is missing some. The table has some 200,000 clones, under 60% seen once. V shed 3 bases, J shed 2 bases, and the junction held 4 bases outside the gene matches. The CDR3 length is 16 residues. CDR1 and CDR2 (germline): MGHRA, YSYEKL. The starting material was CD8+ T cells sorted from blood, obtained at week 24, from a patient treated with tofacitinib. The chain couples TRBV4-1 to TRBJ2-5; 12 bases map to TRBD2. The TCR comes from a human donor with alopecia areata. CDR3 DNA: TGCGCCAGCAGCCATGGACTAGCGGGGTTACAAGAGACCCAGTACTTC. It specifies CASSHGLAGLQETQYF.